Listed here are 24 T cell receptor beta chains from one sample, sequenced in a study of T-cell reconstitution after alpha-beta-depleted transplantation in children. The TCRbeta library incorporated unique molecular identifiers. Each CDR3 protein is one row after TCRdb ran MiXCR on the PCR reads. The sample has 180,000 or so distinct CDR3 sequences; 6.3% are singletons. Specimen: PBMCs, collected before TCRalphabeta/CD19-depleted stem cell transplant. The receptors come from a girl under three years old with combined immunodeficiency, due to receive a stem cell transplant.

As for this clonotype: A single base separates this from a much larger clone, so it may be a read error. The chain employs TRBV20-1 and TRBJ2-1, with a possible D match to TRBD1 (6 bases). Trimming cost V 3 bases and J 9 bases, with 15 bases left between them. Per the germline V gene, CDR1 is DFQATT and CDR2 is SNEGSKA (reference sequence). CDR3 length equals 13 residues. In DNA form, the CDR3 reads TGCAGTGCTAGCATCTCCACAGGGAGTGAGCAGTTCTTC. Encoded protein: CSASISTGSEQFF.

This clonotype occurred many times. This chain joins TRBV29-1 and TRBJ2-4; 10 bases are shared with TRBD2. The CDR3 length is 15 residues. The V gene's germline CDR1 is SQVTM and CDR2 ANQGSEA. Losses at the gene ends were 4 bases for V and 1 base for J; bases not matched to a gene: 4. The CDR3 sequence: CSVGLAGGAKNIQYF. The DNA for the CDR3 is TGCAGCGTTGGGTTAGCGGGAGGCGCCAAAAACATTCAGTACTTC.

This clonotype has a count of ten or more. The chain has TRBV11-3 and TRBJ2-5, with D tentatively TRBD1 (6 bases). Trimming left V 6 bases short and J 3 bases short, with 11 bases between. The CDR3 loop spans 13 amino acids. CDR1 and CDR2 (germline): SGHNT, YENEEA. CDR3 in DNA: TGTGCCAGCAGACCGGACAGAGAAGAGACCCAGTACTTC. Its protein is CASRPDREETQYF.

This clonotype was seen ten or more times. V and J are TRBV13 and TRBJ2-2, with unresolved D. Germline V CDR1 and CDR2: PRHDT, FYEKMQ (reference sequence). This CDR3 comprises 14 residues. The V gene lost 7 bases and the J gene lost 2 bases, with 11 bases spanning the gap. This CDR3 is CASNQGGNTGELFF. The CDR3 bases are TGTGCCAGCAACCAAGGCGGTAACACCGGGGAGCTGTTTTTT. Full variable domain (remainder filled in from reference TRBV13 and TRBJ2-2): AAGVIQSPRHLIKEKRETATLKCYPIPRHDTVYWYQQGPGQDPQFLISFYEKMQSDKGSIPDRFSAQQFSDYHSELNMSSLELGDSALYFCASNQGGNTGELFFGEGSRLTVL.

This clonotype has just a few counts. This chain joins TRBV30 and TRBJ1-1; D may be TRBD1 (6 bases). The V end was cut by 8 bases, the J end by 2 bases, with 12 bases between. The CDR3 consists of 12 residues. Germline V gives CDR1 GTSNPN, CDR2 SVGIG (reference sequence). CDR3 in DNA: TGTGCCGGCGAACAGGGAAACACTGAAGCTTTCTTT. This codes for CAGEQGNTEAFF.

This clonotype was seen many times. This chain connects TRBV24-1 to TRBJ2-5; 13 bases agree with TRBD2. Germline V lookup: CDR1 KGHDR, CDR2 SFDVKD. Trimming took 6 bases from V and 5 from J; bases not matched to a gene: 5. The CDR3 consists of 15 residues. Here the CDR3 reads CATSRTSGSRETQYF. The CDR3 region has the DNA TGTGCCACCAGTCGGACTAGCGGGAGTAGGGAGACCCAGTACTTC.

The chain recombines TRBV7-9 with TRBJ1-1; 8 positions match TRBD1. The CDR3 has 17 residues. V dropped 5 bases and J dropped 4; count of bases not matched to a gene: 15. Germline loops: CDR1 SEHNR, CDR2 FQNEAQ (reference sequence). The CDR3 nucleotides read TGTGCCAGCAGCAAACGGACAGGGAGGAGGTGGGCCACTGAAGCTTTCTTT. Translation gives CASSKRTGRRWATEAFF.

This clonotype showed up many times. The chain links TRBV13 to TRBJ1-2, with D unresolved. This CDR3 region has 14 residues. Between the trimmed V and J ends, which lost 5 bases and 0 bases, there was a span of 10 bases. Per germline, CDR1 PRHDT and CDR2 FYEKMQ (reference sequence). CDR3 sequence: CASSDGWANYGYTF. The CDR3 DNA is TGTGCCAGCAGCGACGGGTGGGCTAACTATGGCTACACCTTC.

This clonotype was seen a handful of times. This chain joins TRBV20-1 and TRBJ1-1; D is possibly TRBD1 (5 bases). Germline CDR1 reads DFQATT; CDR2 reads SNEGSKA (reference sequence). The CDR3 is made up of 13 amino acids. V was shortened by 6 bases and J by 2 bases, with 13 bases between the two germline ends. CDR3 nucleotides: TGCAGTGCCATGGACGGGGACAACACTGAAGCTTTCTTT. Protein product: CSAMDGDNTEAFF.

This clonotype was counted many times. V usage is TRBV12-3 or TRBV12-4 and J usage is TRBJ1-3; D is uncertain. V lost 1 base and J 4 bases, leaving 5 bases between the germline ends. The CDR3 extends over 13 amino acids. As DNA, the CDR3 is TGTGCCAGCAGTTTAGAGACCGGAAACACCATATATTTT. It yields the protein CASSLETGNTIYF.

The chain carries TRBV5-5 and TRBJ1-1; D remains unclear. V lost 0 bases and J 1 base, leaving 7 bases between the germline ends. This CDR3 comprises 14 residues. Germline CDR1 and CDR2: SGHKS and YYEKEE (reference sequence). The CDR3 here is CASSLDSWNTEAFF. In nucleotides, the CDR3 is TGTGCCAGCAGCTTGGACAGCTGGAACACTGAAGCTTTCTTT.

About this clonotype itself: This may be a read error, as it is one base from a much larger clone. The J gene is TRBJ1-1, the V gene TRBV28; D gene ambiguous. CDR3 length equals 13 residues. Per germline, CDR1 MDHEN and CDR2 SYDVKM. The DNA of the CDR3 is TGTGCCAACAGTCTCGGGCCACTTACTGAAGCTTTCTTT. The encoded protein is CANSLGPLTEAFF.

This clonotype occurred many times. The chain has TRBV7-8 and TRBJ1-3; D is ambiguous. Germline values: CDR1 SGHVS, CDR2 FQNEAQ. V was pared by 1 base and J by 7 bases, with 8 bases between. The CDR3 is 13 amino acids. The CDR3 spells CASSLGVQNTIYF. CDR3 DNA sequence: TGTGCCAGCAGCTTAGGAGTTCAGAACACCATATATTTT.

At least ten counts were recorded for this clonotype. This chain uses TRBV29-1 with TRBJ1-1; no definite D call. This CDR3 is built from 11 residues. Germline CDR1 SQVTM, CDR2 ANQGSEA. Trimming took 2 bases from V and 5 from J, leaving 6 bases between them. The chain's CDR3 is CSVERSTEAFF. The DNA of the CDR3 is TGCAGCGTTGAAAGGAGTACTGAAGCTTTCTTT.

This clonotype was detected ten times or more. The V gene is TRBV20-1, the J gene TRBJ1-1; weak D call: TRBD1 (5 bases). Germline V lookup: CDR1 DFQATT, CDR2 SNEGSKA (reference sequence). The ends were cut back, 5 bases at V and 4 bases at J, with 17 bases in the middle. This CDR3 has 14 amino acids. The CDR3 region is CSAEPIGQGTEAFF. The CDR3 DNA sequence: TGCAGTGCTGAGCCTATTGGGCAGGGCACTGAAGCTTTCTTT.

This clonotype was seen repeatedly, ten times or more. The rearrangement links TRBV30 to TRBJ2-1; the match to TRBD2 covers 8 bases. The CDR3 is 14 residues long. The V segment lost 2 bases and the J segment 4 bases; nucleotides outside the gene matches: 4. CDR1 is GTSNPN, CDR2 SVGIG, per germline (reference sequence). The chain's CDR3 is CAWSFRGGYNEQFF. Here the CDR3 DNA reads TGTGCCTGGAGTTTCCGGGGGGGATACAATGAGCAGTTCTTC.

This clonotype was seen a few times. V and J are TRBV7-4 and TRBJ1-2, with 7 bases fitting TRBD1. The CDR3 sequence is 13 residues long. Germline assignment: CDR1 SGHVT and CDR2 SQSDAQ. V trimming: 8 bases; J trimming: 4 bases; junction bases outside the gene matches: 7. CDR3 sequence (DNA): TGTGCCAGCGCACTCGACAGGGCCTATGGCTACACCTTC. The encoded protein is CASALDRAYGYTF.

A remark on this clonotype: A much larger clone is a single base away; this may be a read error. The conserved phenylalanine or tryptophan normally closing the CDR3 is absent here, so this likely arose from a read error. Because the CDR3's place on the DNA is in doubt, the DNA is left out and the CDR3 is given as listed by TCRdb. V usage is TRBV21-1 and J usage is TRBJ1-1. TRBV21-1 is tagged as a pseudogene. The CDR3 length is 19 residues, termini included. This chain's CDR3 is CASSPPGRESLQGDTEAFY.

This clonotype was observed many times. The chain joins TRBV11-2 to TRBJ2-1, with 11 bases lining up with TRBD2. CDR3 length: 17 amino acids. V lost 0 bases to trimming and J lost 6 bases; unmatched junction nucleotides: 7. Per germline, CDR1 SGHAT and CDR2 FQNNGV. The CDR3 DNA sequence: TGTGCCAGCAGCTTAGATGTTTCGACTAGCGGGATCAATGAGCAGTTCTTC. Protein: CASSLDVSTSGINEQFF.

The chain employs TRBV20-1 and TRBJ1-5; tentatively, D is TRBD1 (5 bases). The V gene lost 6 bases and the J gene lost 6 bases, with 15 bases spanning the gap. The CDR3 contains 13 residues. CDR1 and CDR2 from the germline V gene are DFQATT and SNEGSKA (reference sequence). This CDR3 reads CSAAGMGGQPQHF. In nucleotides, the CDR3 is TGCAGTGCAGCAGGGATGGGGGGTCAGCCCCAGCATTTT.

This clonotype has only a few counts. The V gene is TRBV19, the J gene TRBJ2-3; D may be TRBD1 or TRBD2 (5 bases each). Germline V gene lookup returns CDR1 LNHDA and CDR2 SQIVND (reference sequence). V was pared by 10 bases and J by 6 bases, with 23 bases between. The CDR3 loop spans 15 amino acids. This CDR3 is CATDRDGLFQDTQYF. CDR3 sequence (DNA): TGTGCCACCGACCGGGACGGATTATTCCAGGATACGCAGTATTTT.

In this sample, this clonotype turned up a few times. V and J are TRBV19 and TRBJ2-1, with a weak D call TRBD2 (5 bases). This CDR3 comprises 12 residues. Germline lookup yields CDR1 LNHDA and CDR2 SQIVND (reference sequence). Between the trimmed V and J ends, which lost 8 bases and 7 bases, there was a span of 12 bases. CDR3: CASGSLFNEQFF. The DNA of the CDR3 is TGTGCCAGTGGGAGCTTATTTAATGAGCAGTTCTTC.

In its sample, this clonotype was seen many times. The rearrangement links TRBV11-3 to TRBJ2-7; D is unclear. The CDR3 loop spans 11 amino acids. V gave up 5 bases and J gave up 4 bases, with 6 bases separating them. Per the germline V gene, CDR1 is SGHNT and CDR2 is YENEEA. CDR3 nucleotide sequence: TGTGCCAGCAGCGGCGCTTACGAGCAGTACTTC. It is translated as CASSGAYEQYF.

This chain joins TRBV5-1 and TRBJ1-1; D is ambiguous. V lost 0 bases to trimming and J lost 2 bases, with 14 bases between them. This CDR3 is built from 16 residues. Germline V lookup: CDR1 SGHRS, CDR2 YFSETQ. This chain's CDR3 is CASSLDSSWANTEAFF. The CDR3 DNA reads TGCGCCAGCAGCTTGGACAGTTCGTGGGCTAACACTGAAGCTTTCTTT. The whole variable domain, remainder taken from reference TRBV5-1 and TRBJ1-1, is KAGVTQTPRYLIKTRGQQVTLSCSPISGHRSVSWYQQTPGQGLQFLFEYFSETQRNKGNFPGRFSGRQFSNSRSEMNVSTLELGDSALYLCASSLDSSWANTEAFFGQGTRLTVV.